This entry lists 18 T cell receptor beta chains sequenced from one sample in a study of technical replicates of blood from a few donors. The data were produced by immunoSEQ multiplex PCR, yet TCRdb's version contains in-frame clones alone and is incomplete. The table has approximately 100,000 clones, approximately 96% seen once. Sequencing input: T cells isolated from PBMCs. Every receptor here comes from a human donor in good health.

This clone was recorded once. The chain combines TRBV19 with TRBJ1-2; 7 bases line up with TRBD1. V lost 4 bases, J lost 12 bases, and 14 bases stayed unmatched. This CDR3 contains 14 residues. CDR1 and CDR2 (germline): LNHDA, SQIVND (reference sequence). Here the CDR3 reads CASSTDARTGLNTF. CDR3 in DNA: TGTGCCAGTAGTACAGACGCCAGGACAGGCTTAAACACCTTC.

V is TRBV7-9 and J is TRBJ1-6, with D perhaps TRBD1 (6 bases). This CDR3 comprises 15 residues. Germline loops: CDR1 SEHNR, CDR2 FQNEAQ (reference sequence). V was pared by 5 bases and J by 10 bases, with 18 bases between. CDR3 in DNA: TGTGCCAGCAGCGCTAATTTGGGACATCGGTCACCCCTCCACTTT. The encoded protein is CASSANLGHRSPLHF.

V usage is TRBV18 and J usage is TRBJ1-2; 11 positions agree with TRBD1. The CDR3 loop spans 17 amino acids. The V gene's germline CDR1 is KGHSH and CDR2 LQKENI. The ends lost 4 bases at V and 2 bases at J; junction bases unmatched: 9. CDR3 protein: CASSLNAGTGGNYGYTF. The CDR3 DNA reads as TGTGCCAGCTCACTAAATGCCGGGACAGGGGGGAACTATGGCTACACCTTC.

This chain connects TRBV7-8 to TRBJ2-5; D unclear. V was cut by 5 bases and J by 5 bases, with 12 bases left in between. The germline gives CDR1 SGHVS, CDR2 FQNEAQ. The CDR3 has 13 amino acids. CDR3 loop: CASSPEGAETQYF. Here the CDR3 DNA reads TGTGCCAGCAGCCCAGAAGGAGCGGAGACCCAGTACTTC.

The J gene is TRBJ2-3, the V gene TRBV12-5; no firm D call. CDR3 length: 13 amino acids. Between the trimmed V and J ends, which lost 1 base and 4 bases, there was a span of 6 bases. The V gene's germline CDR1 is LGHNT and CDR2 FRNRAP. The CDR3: CASGLDSPDTQYF. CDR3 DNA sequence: TGTGCTAGTGGTTTGGACAGTCCAGATACGCAGTATTTT.

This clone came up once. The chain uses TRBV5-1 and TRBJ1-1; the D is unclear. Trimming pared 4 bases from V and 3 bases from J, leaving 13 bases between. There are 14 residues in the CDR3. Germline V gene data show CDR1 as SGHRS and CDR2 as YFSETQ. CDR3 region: CASSQFSGYTEAFF. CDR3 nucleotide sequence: TGCGCCAGCAGCCAATTTTCGGGGTACACTGAAGCTTTCTTT.

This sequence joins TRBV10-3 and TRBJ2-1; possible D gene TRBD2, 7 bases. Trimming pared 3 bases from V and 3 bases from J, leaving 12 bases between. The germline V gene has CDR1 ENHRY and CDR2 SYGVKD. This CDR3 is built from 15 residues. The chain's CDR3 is CAISEGGGVYNEQFF. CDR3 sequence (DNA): TGTGCCATCAGTGAAGGGGGAGGGGTCTACAATGAGCAGTTCTTC.

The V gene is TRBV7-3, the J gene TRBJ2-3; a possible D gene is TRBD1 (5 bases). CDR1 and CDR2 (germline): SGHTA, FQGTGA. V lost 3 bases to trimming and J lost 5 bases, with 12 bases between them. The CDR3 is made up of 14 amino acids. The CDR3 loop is CASSFLGPRDTQYF. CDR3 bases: TGTGCCAGCAGCTTCCTGGGGCCAAGAGATACGCAGTATTTT.

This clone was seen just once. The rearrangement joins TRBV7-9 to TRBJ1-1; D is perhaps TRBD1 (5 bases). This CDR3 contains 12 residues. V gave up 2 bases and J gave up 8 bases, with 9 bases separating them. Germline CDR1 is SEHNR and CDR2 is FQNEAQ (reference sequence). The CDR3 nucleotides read TGTGCCAGCAGCTTATGGGGGGGAGAAGCTTTCTTT. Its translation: CASSLWGGEAFF.

CDR3 region: CASSSPGWSAQETQYF. The CDR3 DNA follows: TGTGCCAGCAGTTCGCCGGGATGGTCGGCTCAAGAGACCCAGTACTTC. The chain employs TRBV28 and TRBJ2-5, with D maybe TRBD2 (5 bases). Germline CDR1 MDHEN, CDR2 SYDVKM. The CDR3 runs to 16 residues. V was shortened by 4 bases and J by 2 bases, with 17 bases between the two germline ends.

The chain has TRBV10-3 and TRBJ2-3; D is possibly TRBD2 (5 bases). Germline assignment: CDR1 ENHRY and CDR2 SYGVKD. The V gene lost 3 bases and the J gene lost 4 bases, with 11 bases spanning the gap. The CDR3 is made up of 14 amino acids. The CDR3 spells CAISDSRVADTQYF. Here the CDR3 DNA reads TGTGCCATCAGTGATTCGCGGGTCGCAGATACGCAGTATTTT.

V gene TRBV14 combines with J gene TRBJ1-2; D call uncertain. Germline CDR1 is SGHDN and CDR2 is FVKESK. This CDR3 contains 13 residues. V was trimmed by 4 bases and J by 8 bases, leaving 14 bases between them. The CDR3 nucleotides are TGTGCCAGCAGCCCCCTCAGGTCCGGCGGCTACACCTTC. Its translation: CASSPLRSGGYTF.

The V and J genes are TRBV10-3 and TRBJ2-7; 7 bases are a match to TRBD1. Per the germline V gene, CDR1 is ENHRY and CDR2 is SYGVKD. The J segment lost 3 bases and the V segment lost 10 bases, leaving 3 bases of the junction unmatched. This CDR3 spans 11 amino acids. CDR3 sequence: CATGQSYEQYF. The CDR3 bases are TGTGCCACGGGACAGAGCTACGAGCAGTACTTC.

CDR3 loop: CARPADMGNTIYF. DNA for the CDR3: TGTGCCAGGCCGGCGGATATGGGAAACACCATATATTTT. The rearrangement links TRBV28 to TRBJ1-3, with unresolved D. CDR3 length: 13 residues. Trimming took 9 bases from V and 4 from J, leaving 13 bases between them. Germline CDR1 MDHEN, CDR2 SYDVKM.

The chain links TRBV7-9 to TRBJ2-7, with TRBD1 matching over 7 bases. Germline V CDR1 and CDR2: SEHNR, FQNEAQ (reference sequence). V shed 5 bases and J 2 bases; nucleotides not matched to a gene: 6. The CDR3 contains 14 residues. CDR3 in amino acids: CASSPDRLPYEQYF. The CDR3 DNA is TGTGCCAGCAGCCCGGACAGGCTACCCTACGAGCAGTACTTC.

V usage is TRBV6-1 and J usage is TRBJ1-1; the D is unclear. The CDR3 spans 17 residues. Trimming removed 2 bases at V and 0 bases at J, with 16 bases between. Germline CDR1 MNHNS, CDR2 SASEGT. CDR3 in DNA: TGTGCCAGCAGTGAAAGAACGGAGAAATTAATGAACACTGAAGCTTTCTTT. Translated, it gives CASSERTEKLMNTEAFF.

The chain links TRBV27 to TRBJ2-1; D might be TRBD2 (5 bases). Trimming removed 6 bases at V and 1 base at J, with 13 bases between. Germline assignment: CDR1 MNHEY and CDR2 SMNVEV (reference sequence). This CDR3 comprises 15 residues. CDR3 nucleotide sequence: TGTGCCAGCAGCTTCCTGGGGAGTTCCTACAATGAGCAGTTCTTC. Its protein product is CASSFLGSSYNEQFF.

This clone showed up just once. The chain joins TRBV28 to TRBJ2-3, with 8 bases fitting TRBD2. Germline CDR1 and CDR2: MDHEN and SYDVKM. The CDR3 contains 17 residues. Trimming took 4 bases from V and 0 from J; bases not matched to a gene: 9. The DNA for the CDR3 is TGTGCCAGCAGTTCCAATCCGCCTAGCGGGAGCACAGATACGCAGTATTTT. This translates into CASSSNPPSGSTDTQYF.